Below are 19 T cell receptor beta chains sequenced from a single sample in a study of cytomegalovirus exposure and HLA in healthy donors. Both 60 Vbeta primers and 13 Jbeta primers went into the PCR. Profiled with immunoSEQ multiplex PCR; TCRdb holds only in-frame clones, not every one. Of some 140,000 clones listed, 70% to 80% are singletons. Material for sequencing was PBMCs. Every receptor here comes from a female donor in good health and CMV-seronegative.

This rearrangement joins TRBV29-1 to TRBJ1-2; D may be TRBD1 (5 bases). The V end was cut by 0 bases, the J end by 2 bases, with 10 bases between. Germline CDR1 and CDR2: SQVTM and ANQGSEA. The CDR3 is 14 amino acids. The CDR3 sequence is CSVEEGQRNYGYTF. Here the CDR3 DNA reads TGCAGCGTTGAAGAGGGGCAGAGGAACTATGGCTACACCTTC.

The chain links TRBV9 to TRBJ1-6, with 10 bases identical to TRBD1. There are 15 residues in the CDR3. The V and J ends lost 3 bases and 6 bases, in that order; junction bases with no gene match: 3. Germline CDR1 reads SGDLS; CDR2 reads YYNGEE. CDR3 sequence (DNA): TGTGCCAGCAGCGGACAGGGGGCCTTTAATTCACCCCTCCACTTT. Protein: CASSGQGAFNSPLHF. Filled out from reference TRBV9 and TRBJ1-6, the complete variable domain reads DSGVTQTPKHLITATGQRVTLRCSPRSGDLSVYWYQQSLDQGLQFLIQYYNGEERAKGNILERFSAQQFPDLHSELNLSSLELGDSALYFCASSGQGAFNSPLHFGNGTRLTVT.

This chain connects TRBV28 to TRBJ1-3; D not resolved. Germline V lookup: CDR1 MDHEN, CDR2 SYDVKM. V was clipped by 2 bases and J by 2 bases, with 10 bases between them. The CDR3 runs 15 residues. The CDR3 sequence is CASSLSGGPGNTIYF. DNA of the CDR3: TGTGCCAGCAGTTTAAGCGGCGGCCCTGGAAACACCATATATTTT.

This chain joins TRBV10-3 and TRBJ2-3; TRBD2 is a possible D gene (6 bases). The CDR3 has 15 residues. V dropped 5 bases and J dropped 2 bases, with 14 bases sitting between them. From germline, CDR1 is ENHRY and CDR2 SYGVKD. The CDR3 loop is CAISPDRLDTDTQYF. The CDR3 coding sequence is TGTGCCATCAGTCCTGACAGACTAGACACAGATACGCAGTATTTT.

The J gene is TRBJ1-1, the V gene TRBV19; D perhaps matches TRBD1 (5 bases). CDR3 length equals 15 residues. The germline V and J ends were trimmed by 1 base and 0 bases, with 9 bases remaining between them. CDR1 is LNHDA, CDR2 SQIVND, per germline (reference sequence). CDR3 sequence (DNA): TGTGCCAGTAGTATAGTAGGGGTCATGAACACTGAAGCTTTCTTT. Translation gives CASSIVGVMNTEAFF.

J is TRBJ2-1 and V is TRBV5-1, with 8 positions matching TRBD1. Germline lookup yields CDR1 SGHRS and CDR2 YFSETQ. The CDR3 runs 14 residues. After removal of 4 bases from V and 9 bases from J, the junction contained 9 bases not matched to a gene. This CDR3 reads CASSPDREGGEQFF. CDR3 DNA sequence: TGCGCCAGCAGCCCGGACAGGGAAGGGGGTGAGCAGTTCTTC.

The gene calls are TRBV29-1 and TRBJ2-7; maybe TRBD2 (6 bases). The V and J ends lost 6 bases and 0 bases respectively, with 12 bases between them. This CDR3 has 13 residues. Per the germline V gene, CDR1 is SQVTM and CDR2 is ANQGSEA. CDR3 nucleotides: TGCAGCGTCCTTAGCGGAGCCTCCTACGAGCAGTACTTC. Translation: CSVLSGASYEQYF.

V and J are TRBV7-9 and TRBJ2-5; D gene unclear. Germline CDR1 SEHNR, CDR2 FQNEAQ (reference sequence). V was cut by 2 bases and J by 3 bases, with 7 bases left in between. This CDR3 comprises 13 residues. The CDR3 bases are TGTGCCAGCAGCTTACTCAGTAAAGAGACCCAGTACTTC. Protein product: CASSLLSKETQYF. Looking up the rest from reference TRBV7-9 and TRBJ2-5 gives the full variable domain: DTGVSQNPRHKITKRGQNVTFRCDPISEHNRLYWYRQTLGQGPEFLTYFQNEAQLEKSRLLSDRFSAERPKGSFSTLEIQRTEQGDSAMYLCASSLLSKETQYFGPGTRLLVL.

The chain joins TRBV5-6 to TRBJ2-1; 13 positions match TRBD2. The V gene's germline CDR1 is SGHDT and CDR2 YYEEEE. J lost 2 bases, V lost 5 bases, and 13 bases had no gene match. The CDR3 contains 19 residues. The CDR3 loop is CASRPVGLAGPPPYNEQFF. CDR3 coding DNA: TGTGCCAGCAGGCCCGTGGGACTAGCGGGGCCCCCTCCCTACAATGAGCAGTTCTTC.

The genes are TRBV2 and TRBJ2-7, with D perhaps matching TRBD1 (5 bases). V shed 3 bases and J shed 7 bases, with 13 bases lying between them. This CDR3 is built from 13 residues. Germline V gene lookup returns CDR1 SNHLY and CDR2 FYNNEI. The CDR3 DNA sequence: TGTGCCAGCAGTGAGGAGTCCCAGGGAGAGCAGTACTTC. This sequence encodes CASSEESQGEQYF.

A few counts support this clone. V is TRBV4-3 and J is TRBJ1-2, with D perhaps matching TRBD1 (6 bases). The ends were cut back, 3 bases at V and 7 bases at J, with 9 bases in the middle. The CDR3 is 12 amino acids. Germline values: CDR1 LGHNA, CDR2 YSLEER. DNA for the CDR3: TGCGCCAGCAGCCATACAGGGTCTGGCTACACCTTC. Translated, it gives CASSHTGSGYTF.

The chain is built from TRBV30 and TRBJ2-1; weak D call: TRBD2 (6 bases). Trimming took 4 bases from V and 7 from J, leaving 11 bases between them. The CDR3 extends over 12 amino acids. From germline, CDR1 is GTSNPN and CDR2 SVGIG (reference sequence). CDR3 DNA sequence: TGTGCCTGGACCGTTGCGGGGAATGAGCAGTTCTTC. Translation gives CAWTVAGNEQFF.

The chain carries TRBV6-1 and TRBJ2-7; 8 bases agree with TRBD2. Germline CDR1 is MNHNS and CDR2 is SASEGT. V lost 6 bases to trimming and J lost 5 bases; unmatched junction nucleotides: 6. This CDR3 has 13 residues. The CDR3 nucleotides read TGTGCCAGCAGCCTAGCGGGTTTAGACGAGCAGTACTTC. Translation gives CASSLAGLDEQYF.

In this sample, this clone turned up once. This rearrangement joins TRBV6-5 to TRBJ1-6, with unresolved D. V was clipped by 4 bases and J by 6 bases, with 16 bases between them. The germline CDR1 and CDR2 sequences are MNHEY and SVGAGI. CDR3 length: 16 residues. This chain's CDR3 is CASSSNGLIFNSPLHF. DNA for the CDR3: TGTGCCAGCAGTTCTAACGGACTCATCTTTAATTCACCCCTCCACTTT.

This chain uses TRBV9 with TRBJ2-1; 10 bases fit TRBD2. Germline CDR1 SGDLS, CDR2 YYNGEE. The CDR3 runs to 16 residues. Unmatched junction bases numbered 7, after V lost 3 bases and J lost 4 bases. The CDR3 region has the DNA TGTGCCAGCAGCGGCCAGGGACTAGCGCATTACAATGAGCAGTTCTTC. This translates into CASSGQGLAHYNEQFF.

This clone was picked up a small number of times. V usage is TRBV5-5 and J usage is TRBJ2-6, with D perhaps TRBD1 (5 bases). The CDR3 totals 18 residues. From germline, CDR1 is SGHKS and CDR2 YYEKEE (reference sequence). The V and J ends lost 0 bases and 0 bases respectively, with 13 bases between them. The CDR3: CASSLGVGQGSGANVLTF. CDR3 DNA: TGTGCCAGCAGCTTGGGAGTAGGGCAGGGCTCTGGGGCCAACGTCCTGACTTTC.

CDR3 sequence reads: CASSQTGAPRAAKNIQYF. Written as DNA, the CDR3 is TGTGCCAGCAGCCAGACAGGGGCCCCGAGGGCAGCCAAAAACATTCAGTACTTC. This rearrangement joins TRBV5-4 to TRBJ2-4; 8 nucleotides line up with TRBD1. Germline CDR1 is SGHNT and CDR2 is YYREEE (reference sequence). V trimming: 4 bases; J trimming: 0 bases; junction bases outside the gene matches: 12. This CDR3 is 18 amino acids long. The full variable domain, rest sourced from reference TRBV5-4 and TRBJ2-4, is ETGVTQSPTHLIKTRGQQVTLRCSSQSGHNTVSWYQQALGQGPQFIFQYYREEENGRGNFPPRFSGLQFPNYSSELNVNALELDDSALYLCASSQTGAPRAAKNIQYFGAGTRLSVL.

CDR3 protein: CASSPRTSGDLGNEQFF. CDR3 DNA sequence: TGTGCCAGCAGCCCACGGACTAGCGGGGACCTGGGGAATGAGCAGTTCTTC. This rearrangement joins TRBV7-2 to TRBJ2-1, with 12 bases aligning to TRBD2. This CDR3 comprises 17 residues. Germline lookup yields CDR1 SGHTA and CDR2 FQGNSA. J gave up 7 bases and V 5 bases, and 12 bases lay outside the gene matches.

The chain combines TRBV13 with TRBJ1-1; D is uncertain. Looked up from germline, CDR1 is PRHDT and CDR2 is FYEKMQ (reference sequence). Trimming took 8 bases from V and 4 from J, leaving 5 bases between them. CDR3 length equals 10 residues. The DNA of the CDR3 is TGTGCCAGCCCGGGCACTGAAGCTTTCTTT. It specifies CASPGTEAFF.